This T cell receptor beta chain was recorded in a study of blood T cell repertoires in COVID-19 (TCRdb year 2020). For context, the study as a whole: The collaborator samples originated in the United States, Italy and Spain and spanned the acute and convalescent phases of COVID-19. The material from the prospective study consisted of cDNA or gDNA derived from T cells, B-cell-depleted T cells, or PBMCs. A freely available public database, intended as a resource for researchers studying the immune response to SARS-CoV-2, is where the repertoires were released. Subjects who had been exposed to COVID-19, were actively infected with it, or had recovered from it provided the deeply sampled blood TCRbeta repertoires that made up the dataset. The sample metadata nearly always contained a de-identified subject ID, COVID-19 status, age in years and sex. The samples were drawn from two sources: the first 160 participants of the ongoing ImmuneRACE study, and 950 to 1,500 subjects contributed by 6 global collaborators. Where HLA class I and class II types were available, the types were taken from metadata supplied by the sample provider, not from assay-based typing. Study-wide findings and limitations: Clinical and demographic metadata were provided uncurated, with the amount varying by source and participant.

As regards this clone: Its antigen is currently not known. No base-level quality is on record; no much larger clone is a single base apart.

The germline V gene (reference sequence) specifies LNHDA as CDR1 and SQIVND as CDR2. Trimming removed 3 bases from V and 2 bases from J, leaving 19 bases between the germline ends. CDR3 length: 17 amino acids, cysteine to phenylalanine. The sequence is cut down to CDR3 DNA, 51 bases in frame from base 1. Whole blood was collected in K2EDTA tubes by collaborating institutions according to the institutions' own protocols. For TCRbeta analysis, collaborators shipped samples in one of three forms: frozen whole blood, isolated PBMCs, or DNA extracted from either of those sample types. TCRbeta CDR3 regions were amplified from genomic DNA by means of the immunoSEQ Assay, a bias-controlled multiplex PCR. The study's processing was this. Within the assay, amplification of reference gene primers was used to estimate how many nucleated cells each sample contained. Sequence reads were collapsed and filtered to measure the absolute abundance of every unique TCRbeta CDR3 rearrangement. For each sample, productive Simpson clonality was calculated as the square root of Simpson's diversity index over productive rearrangements. Drawn from immuneACCESS, this table holds only the in-frame rearrangements with V and J called that TCRdb kept. Clones are partly lost; checked studies trace under half to an unresolved V gene and leave the rest unexplained. The V and J calls and clone size are taken from that table; D and trimming were inferred from the DNA. For this sample there are 40,000 to 55,000 clones; approximately 88% appear just once. Approximately 2.4% of the sample rests with the top ten.

The sequenced material came from peripheral blood. This sequence originates from a man aged 50 or older with acute or convalescent COVID-19. The chain couples TRBV19 to TRBJ1-2; no D gene can be assigned with confidence. CDR3 reads: CASSILTVKWENYGYTF. The bases read TGTGCCAGTAGTATCTTAACAGTGAAATGGGAGAACTATGGCTACACCTTC.